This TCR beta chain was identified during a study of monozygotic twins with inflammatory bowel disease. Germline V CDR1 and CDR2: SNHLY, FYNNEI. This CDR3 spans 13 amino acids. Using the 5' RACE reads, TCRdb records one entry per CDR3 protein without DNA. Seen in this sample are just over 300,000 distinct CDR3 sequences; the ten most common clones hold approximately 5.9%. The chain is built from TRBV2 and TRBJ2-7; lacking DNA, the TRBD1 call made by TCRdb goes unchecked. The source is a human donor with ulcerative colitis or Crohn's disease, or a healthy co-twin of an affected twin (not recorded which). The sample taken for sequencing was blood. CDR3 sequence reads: CASGMGPVEGQYF.